This TCR beta chain was retrieved from a study of OX40 agonist ivuxolimab in advanced cancers. Across the study: Hepatocellular carcinoma, melanoma, renal cell or head and neck cancer affected the dose-escalation patients. Two cutaneous melanoma patients and one hepatocellular carcinoma patient, three in all, had partial responses. Overall study findings and caveats: With doses of 0.1 to 3.0 mg/kg, CD4+ and CD8+ blood T cells had undergone clonal expansion by week 6.

Data came from immunoSEQ multiplex PCR; TCRdb stores just in-frame clones and leaves some out. The sample carries roughly 28,000 clones, roughly nine tenths recorded once. The CDR3 contains 14 residues. V was cut by 5 bases and J by 0 bases, with 11 bases left in between. The germline CDR1 and CDR2 sequences are LNHDA and SQIVND (reference sequence). Samples were taken at baseline and on day 1 of cycles 4 and 7. For this clone: The antigen is not known.

This sequence joins TRBV19 and TRBJ2-7; either TRBD1 or TRBD2 may fit D (5 bases each). This sample comprised CD4+ or CD8+ T cells sorted from blood, obtained in a trial of the OX40 agonist ivuxolimab. The receptor was derived from an adult with an advanced solid tumor such as melanoma, head and neck, liver or kidney cancer. CDR3 amino acids: CASSLGTASYEQYF. The CDR3 coding sequence is TGTGCCAGTAGTCTAGGGACGGCCTCCTACGAGCAGTACTTC.